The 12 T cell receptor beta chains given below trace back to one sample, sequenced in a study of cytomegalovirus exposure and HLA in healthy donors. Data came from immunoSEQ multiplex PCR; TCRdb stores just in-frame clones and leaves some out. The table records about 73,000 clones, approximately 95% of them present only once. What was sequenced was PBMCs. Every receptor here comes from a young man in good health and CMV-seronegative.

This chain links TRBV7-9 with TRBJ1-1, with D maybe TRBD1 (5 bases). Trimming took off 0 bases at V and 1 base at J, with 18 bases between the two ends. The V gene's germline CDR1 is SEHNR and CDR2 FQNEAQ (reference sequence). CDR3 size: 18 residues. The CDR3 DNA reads TGTGCCAGCAGCTTAGCGGGGGGGGGACTGAGACGGAACACTGAAGCTTTCTTT. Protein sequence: CASSLAGGGLRRNTEAFF.

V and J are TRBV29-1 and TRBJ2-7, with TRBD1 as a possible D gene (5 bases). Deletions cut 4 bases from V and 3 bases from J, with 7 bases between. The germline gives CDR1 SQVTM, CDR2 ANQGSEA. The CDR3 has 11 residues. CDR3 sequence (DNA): TGCAGCGTTGGACAGTACTACGAGCAGTACTTC. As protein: CSVGQYYEQYF.

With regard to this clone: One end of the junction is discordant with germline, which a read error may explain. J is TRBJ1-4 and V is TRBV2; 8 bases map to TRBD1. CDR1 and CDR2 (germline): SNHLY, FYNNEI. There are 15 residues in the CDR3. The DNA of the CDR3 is TGTGCCAGCAGCGAAGACAGGGGCACTAATGAAAAACTGTTTTTT. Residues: CASSEDRGTNEKLFF.

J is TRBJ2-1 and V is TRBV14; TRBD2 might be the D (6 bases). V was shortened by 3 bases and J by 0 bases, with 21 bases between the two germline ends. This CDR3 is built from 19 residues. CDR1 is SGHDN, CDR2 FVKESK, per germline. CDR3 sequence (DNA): TGTGCCAGCAGCCATTCGCCCTCCCTTAGCGGCAGCTCCTACAATGAGCAGTTCTTC. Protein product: CASSHSPSLSGSSYNEQFF.

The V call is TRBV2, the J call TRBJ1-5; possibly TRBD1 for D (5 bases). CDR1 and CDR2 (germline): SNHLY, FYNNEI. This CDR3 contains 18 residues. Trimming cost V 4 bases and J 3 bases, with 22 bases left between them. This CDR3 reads CASSALNRQRSNNQPQHF. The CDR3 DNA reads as TGTGCCAGCAGTGCTCTAAACCGACAGCGCTCAAACAATCAGCCCCAGCATTTT.

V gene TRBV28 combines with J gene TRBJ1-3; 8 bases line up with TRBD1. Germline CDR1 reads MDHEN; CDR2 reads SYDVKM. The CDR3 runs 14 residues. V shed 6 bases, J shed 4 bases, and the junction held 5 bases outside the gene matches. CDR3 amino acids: CASSWTGPGNTIYF. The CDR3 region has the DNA TGTGCCAGCAGCTGGACAGGGCCCGGAAACACCATATATTTT.

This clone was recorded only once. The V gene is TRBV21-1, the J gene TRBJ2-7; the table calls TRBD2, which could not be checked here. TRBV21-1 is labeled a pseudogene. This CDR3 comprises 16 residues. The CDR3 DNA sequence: TGTGCCAGCAGCAAAGTTGCCAGGGAGGTCCCCTACGAGCAGTACTTC. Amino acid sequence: CASSKVAREVPYEQYF.

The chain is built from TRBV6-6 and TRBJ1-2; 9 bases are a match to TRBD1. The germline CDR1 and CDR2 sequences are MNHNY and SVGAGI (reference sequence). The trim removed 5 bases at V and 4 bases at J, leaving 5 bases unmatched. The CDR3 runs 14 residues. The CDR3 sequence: CASSRGTGSYGYTF. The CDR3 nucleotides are TGTGCCAGCAGTCGCGGGACAGGGAGCTATGGCTACACCTTC.

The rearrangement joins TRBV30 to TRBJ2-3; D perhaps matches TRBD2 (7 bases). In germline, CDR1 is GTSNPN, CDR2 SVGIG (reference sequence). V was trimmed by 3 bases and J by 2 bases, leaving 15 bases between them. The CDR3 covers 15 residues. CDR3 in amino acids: CAWSLTGRATDTQYF. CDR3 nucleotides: TGTGCCTGGAGCCTAACAGGGAGGGCCACAGATACGCAGTATTTT.

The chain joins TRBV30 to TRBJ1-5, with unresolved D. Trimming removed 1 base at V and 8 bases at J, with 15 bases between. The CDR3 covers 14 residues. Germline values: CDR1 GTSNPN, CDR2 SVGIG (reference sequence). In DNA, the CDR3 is TGTGCCTGGAGTGCCTCCCTGTCGTCGGAGCCCCAGCATTTT. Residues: CAWSASLSSEPQHF.

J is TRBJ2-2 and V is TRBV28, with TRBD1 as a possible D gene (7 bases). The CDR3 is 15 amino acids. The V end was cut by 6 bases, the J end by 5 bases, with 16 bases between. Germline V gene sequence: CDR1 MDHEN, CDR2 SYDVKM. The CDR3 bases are TGTGCCAGCAGCTCCTCCCAGGGGGGAACCGGGGAGCTGTTTTTT. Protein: CASSSSQGGTGELFF.

CDR3 loop: CASTLGGNYGYTF. CDR3 nucleotides: TGTGCCAGCACCTTGGGGGGGAACTATGGCTACACCTTC. The J gene is TRBJ1-2, the V gene TRBV6-5; possibly TRBD1 for D (5 bases). V lost 7 bases to trimming and J lost 2 bases, with 11 bases between them. The CDR3 contains 13 residues. CDR1 and CDR2 (germline): MNHEY, SVGAGI.